This passage covers 31 T cell receptor beta chains from one sample sequenced in a study of STAT3 mutations in large granular lymphocyte leukemia. Study-wide points: Every T-LGLL patient had at least one immunodominant TCRbeta clonotype.

These receptors' antigens are unknown. The assay was immunoSEQ multiplex PCR, and TCRdb's table has in-frame clones only and misses some. Found here are 10,000 to 15,000 clones, about nine tenths of them singletons; the top ten hold less than 15%. The sample taken for sequencing was PBMCs. The receptors stem from a human donor with T large granular lymphocyte leukemia. Some clones in this sample may be carry-over from other donors' samples.

This chain joins TRBV9 and TRBJ2-7; no clear D gene. The CDR3 contains 14 residues. V shed 2 bases and J shed 2 bases, with 11 bases lying between them. Germline V gene sequence: CDR1 SGDLS, CDR2 YYNGEE. CDR3 in DNA: TGTGCCAGCAGCGTGGACGGCGGCACCTACGAGCAGTACTTC. It codes for CASSVDGGTYEQYF.

V gene TRBV11-2 combines with J gene TRBJ2-1; possible D gene TRBD2, 5 bases. Trimming pared 5 bases from V and 5 bases from J, leaving 16 bases between. Germline CDR1 reads SGHAT; CDR2 reads FQNNGV. The CDR3 spans 15 residues. CDR3 DNA sequence: TGTGCCAGCAGCCCTGATTGGACTGCCAACAATGAGCAGTTCTTC. Translated: CASSPDWTANNEQFF.

This clone was recorded once. The chain combines TRBV5-1 with TRBJ1-1, with a weak D call TRBD1 (5 bases). The CDR3 totals 14 residues. The germline gives CDR1 SGHRS, CDR2 YFSETQ. V dropped 0 bases and J dropped 0 bases, with 6 bases sitting between them. CDR3 sequence reads: CASSLGGMNTEAFF. CDR3 bases: TGCGCCAGCAGCTTGGGGGGGATGAACACTGAAGCTTTCTTT.

In DNA, the CDR3 is TGTGCCAGCAGTACGACAACAGGAAACTATGGCTACACCTTC. Its protein product is CASSTTTGNYGYTF. The gene calls are TRBV27 and TRBJ1-2; TRBD1 is a possible D gene (5 bases). The CDR3 has 14 residues. Germline V gives CDR1 MNHEY, CDR2 SMNVEV (reference sequence). Trimming removed 5 bases from V and 2 bases from J, with 12 bases in between.

This rearrangement joins TRBV7-6 to TRBJ1-1; D uncertain. This CDR3 has 13 amino acids. The ends were cut back, 3 bases at V and 1 base at J, with 6 bases in the middle. Looked up from germline, CDR1 is SGHVS and CDR2 is FNYEAQ. The CDR3 DNA sequence: TGTGCCAGCAGCTTGAGTGGGAACACTGAAGCTTTCTTT. Amino acid sequence: CASSLSGNTEAFF.

The chain combines TRBV19 with TRBJ1-3; maybe TRBD1 (6 bases). V was clipped by 10 bases and J by 0 bases, with 16 bases between them. Germline-derived CDR1 and CDR2 are LNHDA and SQIVND (reference sequence). The CDR3 sequence is 15 residues long. CDR3 in amino acids: CATQTEGGSGNTIYF. CDR3 DNA sequence: TGTGCCACCCAAACCGAGGGGGGCTCTGGAAACACCATATATTTT.

This chain uses TRBV28 with TRBJ1-1; D not resolved. V was trimmed by 4 bases and J by 8 bases, leaving 8 bases between them. In germline, CDR1 is MDHEN, CDR2 SYDVKM. This CDR3 has 11 residues. CDR3 protein: CASSSPREAFF. CDR3 in DNA: TGTGCCAGCAGTTCCCCTAGGGAAGCTTTCTTT.

The chain employs TRBV4-1 and TRBJ1-2, with TRBD1 matching 7 bases. This CDR3 spans 15 amino acids. The germline V gene has CDR1 MGHRA and CDR2 YSYEKL. V trimming: 0 bases; J trimming: 3 bases; junction bases outside the gene matches: 4. The CDR3 sequence: CASSQDQGGDYGYTF. The CDR3 DNA follows: TGCGCCAGCAGCCAAGATCAGGGGGGGGACTATGGCTACACCTTC.

In this sample, this clone turned up once. This chain joins TRBV7-9 and TRBJ2-3; D gene uncertain. Germline values: CDR1 SEHNR, CDR2 FQNEAQ (reference sequence). V was pared by 5 bases and J by 3 bases, with 6 bases between. CDR3 size: 12 residues. In nucleotides, the CDR3 is TGTGCCAGCAGCCCTGGAACAGATACGCAGTATTTT. Translated, it gives CASSPGTDTQYF.

The rearrangement links TRBV18 to TRBJ2-1, with TRBD2 matching 10 bases. The CDR3 length is 16 residues. V lost 2 bases, J lost 8 bases, and 9 bases stayed unmatched. Germline V gene data show CDR1 as KGHSH and CDR2 as LQKENI. The CDR3: CASSPEASGGGDEQFF. CDR3 DNA: TGTGCCAGCTCACCAGAAGCCAGCGGGGGGGGCGATGAGCAGTTCTTC.

The chain is built from TRBV7-9 and TRBJ2-3; D might be TRBD1 or TRBD2, each matching 5 bases. Germline values: CDR1 SEHNR, CDR2 FQNEAQ (reference sequence). The ends were cut back, 1 base at V and 3 bases at J, with 11 bases in the middle. This CDR3 has 15 residues. CDR3 loop: CASSLEGTTTDTQYF. The CDR3 nucleotides read TGTGCCAGCAGCTTAGAAGGGACGACGACAGATACGCAGTATTTT. Full variable domain (missing parts from reference TRBV7-9 and TRBJ2-3): DTGVSQNPRHKITKRGQNVTFRCDPISEHNRLYWYRQTLGQGPEFLTYFQNEAQLEKSRLLSDRFSAERPKGSFSTLEIQRTEQGDSAMYLCASSLEGTTTDTQYFGPGTRLTVL.

This chain links TRBV9 with TRBJ1-1, with D maybe TRBD1 (5 bases). Germline CDR1 and CDR2: SGDLS and YYNGEE. The CDR3 is 15 residues long. Trimming took 0 bases from V and 0 from J, leaving 9 bases between them. The DNA of the CDR3 is TGTGCCAGCAGCGTAGAGGGGAGGCTGAACACTGAAGCTTTCTTT. Translation: CASSVEGRLNTEAFF.

This clone was detected a few times. The chain recombines TRBV10-3 with TRBJ2-1, with TRBD1 identical over 9 bases. The J segment lost 7 bases and the V segment lost 5 bases, leaving 12 bases of the junction unmatched. Germline loops: CDR1 ENHRY, CDR2 SYGVKD. This CDR3 region has 16 residues. For the CDR3, the DNA is TGTGCCATCAGTTACTCCGGGACAGGGACTCGAAATGAGCAGTTCTTC. Amino acids: CAISYSGTGTRNEQFF.

The rearrangement uses TRBV6-6 and TRBJ2-7; D is unclear. The CDR3 runs 13 residues. The ends were cut back, 5 bases at V and 3 bases at J, with 11 bases in the middle. The germline V gene has CDR1 MNHNY and CDR2 SVGAGI (reference sequence). The CDR3 here is CASSVGQDYEQYV. The DNA of the CDR3 is TGTGCCAGCAGTGTAGGGCAGGACTACGAGCAGTACGTC.

This sequence joins TRBV7-2 and TRBJ2-7; possible D gene TRBD1, 6 bases. The CDR3 has 14 amino acids. Trimming removed 3 bases at V and 4 bases at J, with 13 bases between. The germline V gene encodes CDR1 SGHTA and CDR2 FQGNSA. CDR3: CASSFSGTNYEQYF. The CDR3 nucleotides are TGTGCCAGCAGCTTCTCCGGGACAAATTACGAGCAGTACTTC.

The chain recombines TRBV7-9 with TRBJ2-1; D gene uncertain. This CDR3 contains 13 residues. Germline CDR1 and CDR2: SEHNR and FQNEAQ (reference sequence). Trimming removed 2 bases from V and 5 bases from J, with 7 bases in between. CDR3 sequence: CASSLRPDNEQFF. CDR3 nucleotide sequence: TGTGCCAGCAGCTTAAGGCCCGACAATGAGCAGTTCTTC.

The J gene is TRBJ2-2, the V gene TRBV5-1; D might be TRBD2 (5 bases). The CDR3 has 16 residues. Germline V CDR1 and CDR2: SGHRS, YFSETQ. The germline V and J ends were trimmed by 4 bases and 0 bases, with 13 bases remaining between them. CDR3: CASSLMEVANTGELFF. CDR3 DNA sequence: TGCGCCAGCAGCCTGATGGAGGTCGCGAACACCGGGGAGCTGTTTTTT.

This clone was seen a single time. The rearrangement joins TRBV5-4 to TRBJ2-5; 7 bases fit TRBD2. The CDR3 totals 13 residues. Losses at the gene ends were 4 bases for V and 4 bases for J; bases not matched to a gene: 4. Germline CDR1 SGHNT, CDR2 YYREEE (reference sequence). In nucleotides, the CDR3 is TGTGCCAGCAGCCCCGCTAGCGGAGAGACCCAGTACTTC. Its translation: CASSPASGETQYF. The full variable domain, completed using reference TRBV5-4 and TRBJ2-5, is ETGVTQSPTHLIKTRGQQVTLRCSSQSGHNTVSWYQQALGQGPQFIFQYYREEENGRGNFPPRFSGLQFPNYSSELNVNALELDDSALYLCASSPASGETQYFGPGTRLLVL.

The V call is TRBV5-4, the J call TRBJ2-5; D is uncertain. The germline CDR1 and CDR2 sequences are SGHNT and YYREEE (reference sequence). Deletions cut 3 bases from V and 5 bases from J, with 14 bases between. The CDR3 consists of 14 residues. In nucleotides, the CDR3 is TGTGCCAGCAGCTCGGTGGGGATTGGGGAGACCCAGTACTTC. It encodes CASSSVGIGETQYF.

The J gene is TRBJ1-1, the V gene TRBV4-1; D is possibly TRBD1 (6 bases). This CDR3 is built from 18 residues. V lost 1 base and J lost 4, with 22 bases in between. Germline V CDR1 and CDR2: MGHRA, YSYEKL. The CDR3 protein is CASSQVPCVQGYCTEAFF. The DNA for the CDR3 is TGCGCCAGCAGCCAAGTGCCCTGCGTTCAGGGGTATTGCACTGAAGCTTTCTTT.

This sequence joins TRBV5-1 and TRBJ2-2; 10 bases map to TRBD2. Germline CDR1 reads SGHRS; CDR2 reads YFSETQ. The CDR3 consists of 16 residues. V lost 4 bases and J lost 5; bases outside the gene matches: 8. The CDR3 loop is CASSVGRAGGTGELFF. The CDR3 nucleotides are TGCGCCAGCAGCGTCGGGAGAGCGGGGGGGACCGGGGAGCTGTTTTTT.

Here the CDR3 DNA reads TGTGCCATCAAGGGGGACGGGATTTACACTGAAGCTTTCTTT. This encodes CAIKGDGIYTEAFF. The rearrangement uses TRBV10-3 and TRBJ1-1, with D tentatively TRBD1 (6 bases). V was trimmed by 7 bases and J by 3 bases, leaving 15 bases between them. Per the germline V gene, CDR1 is ENHRY and CDR2 is SYGVKD. The CDR3 extends over 14 amino acids.

This chain joins TRBV10-3 and TRBJ1-5; D is undetermined. Per the germline V gene, CDR1 is ENHRY and CDR2 is SYGVKD. CDR3 length: 12 amino acids. The germline V and J ends were trimmed by 6 bases and 0 bases, with 3 bases remaining between them. The CDR3 here is CAISDSNQPQHF. In nucleotides, the CDR3 is TGTGCCATCAGCGATAGCAATCAGCCCCAGCATTTT.

The chain links TRBV5-8 to TRBJ2-7, with D possibly being TRBD2 (5 bases). Germline V lookup: CDR1 SGHTS, CDR2 YDEGEE. V lost 4 bases, J lost 2 bases, and 16 bases lay in between. This CDR3 contains 15 residues. The CDR3 protein is CASSSPPEVPYEQYF. Here the CDR3 DNA reads TGTGCCAGCAGCAGTCCCCCGGAGGTCCCCTACGAGCAGTACTTC.

The rearrangement joins TRBV10-3 to TRBJ2-1; D gene ambiguous. The germline V gene has CDR1 ENHRY and CDR2 SYGVKD. With 4 bases removed from V and 10 bases from J, the gap between germline ends came to 8 bases. The CDR3 consists of 11 residues. The CDR3 nucleotides are TGTGCCATCAGTGTAGGCGGAGAGCAGTTCTTC. As protein: CAISVGGEQFF.

The rearrangement uses TRBV5-1 and TRBJ1-4, with D perhaps matching TRBD1 (5 bases). The CDR3 spans 14 residues. With 4 bases removed from V and 8 bases from J, the gap between germline ends came to 15 bases. Germline CDR1 SGHRS, CDR2 YFSETQ. The CDR3 region is CASSVSPGEEKLFF. The CDR3 coding sequence is TGCGCCAGCAGCGTTAGCCCGGGGGAGGAAAAACTGTTTTTT.

The genes are TRBV5-6 and TRBJ2-7, with D possibly TRBD2 on 6 matching bases. In germline, CDR1 is SGHDT, CDR2 YYEEEE. The CDR3 runs 14 residues. V was shortened by 2 bases and J by 1 base, with 10 bases between the two germline ends. The CDR3 sequence: CASSLPGESYEQYV. CDR3 DNA: TGTGCCAGCAGCTTACCGGGGGAGTCCTACGAGCAGTACGTC.

CDR3: CASSPGQMKETQYF. In DNA, the CDR3 is TGTGCCAGCAGCCCGGGACAGATGAAAGAGACCCAGTACTTC. The chain combines TRBV7-9 with TRBJ2-5; 7 positions agree with TRBD1. The CDR3 contains 14 residues. V lost 5 bases, J lost 3 bases, and 6 bases stayed unmatched. Germline CDR1 and CDR2: SEHNR and FQNEAQ (reference sequence).

The V call is TRBV28, the J call TRBJ2-3; 8 bases align to TRBD2. CDR3 length: 14 amino acids. Germline lookup yields CDR1 MDHEN and CDR2 SYDVKM. The trim removed 6 bases at V and 3 bases at J, leaving 5 bases unmatched. CDR3 nucleotide sequence: TGTGCCAGCAGGAGCGGGAGTATGACAGATACGCAGTATTTT. This gives the protein CASRSGSMTDTQYF.

The chain has TRBV5-1 and TRBJ2-5, with a weak D call TRBD2 (6 bases). Per the germline V gene, CDR1 is SGHRS and CDR2 is YFSETQ. The CDR3 totals 15 residues. V lost 4 bases and J lost 3, with 16 bases in between. For the CDR3, the DNA is TGCGCCAGCAGCCCCTGGGACGGAGGGAAAGAGACCCAGTACTTC. Its translation: CASSPWDGGKETQYF.

The rearrangement links TRBV5-4 to TRBJ1-1; a possible D gene is TRBD1 (5 bases). CDR1 is SGHNT, CDR2 YYREEE, per germline (reference sequence). Deletions cut 0 bases from V and 1 base from J, with 7 bases between. This CDR3 spans 14 amino acids. CDR3 sequence (DNA): TGTGCCAGCAGCTTGGGTGGGGGGAACACTGAAGCTTTCTTT. Its translation: CASSLGGGNTEAFF.